The 21 T cell receptor beta chains presented below share a single source sample, sequenced in a study of blood T cell repertoires in COVID-19. Some clones are missing from TCRdb's copy, which holds only in-frame ones; the method was immunoSEQ multiplex PCR. The data show roughly 250,000 clones, with 88% seen just once and under 4.5% held by the top ten. Sequenced input: peripheral blood. The source of these receptors is a man in his sixties who had recovered from COVID-19.

The chain uses TRBV19 and TRBJ1-3; 7 bases are a match to TRBD1. The length of the CDR3 is 16 residues. V was pared by 8 bases and J by 4 bases, with 14 bases of the junction left unmatched. Per germline, CDR1 LNHDA and CDR2 SQIVND (reference sequence). The CDR3 bases are TGTGCCAGTTCGGAGACAGGGTACCTCTCCGGAAACACCATATATTTT. This codes for CASSETGYLSGNTIYF. The full variable domain, with the rest looked up from reference TRBV19 and TRBJ1-3, is DGGITQSPKYLFRKEGQNVTLSCEQNLNHDAMYWYRQDPGQGLRLIYYSQIVNDFQKGDIAEGYSVSREKKESFPLTVTSAQKNPTAFYLCASSETGYLSGNTIYFGEGSWLTVV.

V usage is TRBV12-3 or TRBV12-4 and J usage is TRBJ2-7; D may be TRBD1 (6 bases). This CDR3 comprises 13 residues. Trimming pared 5 bases from V and 3 bases from J, leaving 11 bases between. The CDR3 region is CASSNPTGYEQYF. The CDR3 DNA is TGTGCCAGCAGTAACCCGACAGGCTACGAGCAGTACTTC.

In this sample, this clone turned up once. The CDR3 bases are TGTGCCAGCAGCCAATTGGGCCAGCAGTACTTC. This codes for CASSQLGQQYF. The gene calls are TRBV3-1 (or the pseudogene TRBV3-2) and TRBJ2-7; D is unclear. The CDR3 extends over 11 amino acids. Germline V gene lookup returns CDR1 LGHDT and CDR2 YNNKEL (reference sequence). V was pared by 2 bases and J by 8 bases, with 7 bases between.

This chain connects TRBV9 to TRBJ2-7; 9 nucleotides line up with TRBD2. Looked up from germline, CDR1 is SGDLS and CDR2 is YYNGEE. The V and J ends lost 3 bases and 5 bases, in that order; junction bases with no gene match: 6. The CDR3 has 14 residues. The CDR3 DNA sequence: TGTGCCAGCAGCGAAGTAGCGGGGGACCACGAGCAGTACTTC. Translation gives CASSEVAGDHEQYF.

The chain couples TRBV7-2 to TRBJ1-4; TRBD1 agrees at 12 bases. The trim removed 3 bases at V and 11 bases at J, leaving 4 bases unmatched. Germline CDR1 SGHTA, CDR2 FQGNSA. This CDR3 comprises 14 residues. The CDR3 region is CASSLGQGAGKLFF. The CDR3 bases are TGTGCCAGCAGCTTGGGACAGGGGGCAGGCAAACTGTTTTTT.

The CDR3 sequence: CASSEVAASYNSPLHF. The DNA for the CDR3 is TGTGCCAGCAGTGAAGTAGCAGCCTCCTATAATTCACCCCTCCACTTT. The chain links TRBV6-1 to TRBJ1-6; D is undetermined. With 1 base removed from V and 0 bases from J, the gap between germline ends came to 7 bases. The CDR3 runs to 16 residues. CDR1 and CDR2 (germline): MNHNS, SASEGT.

The gene calls are TRBV19 and TRBJ2-3; 9 bases align to TRBD1. The CDR3 runs 15 residues. Germline assignment: CDR1 LNHDA and CDR2 SQIVND (reference sequence). The V and J ends lost 3 bases and 6 bases, in that order; junction bases with no gene match: 7. The CDR3 region has the DNA TGTGCCAGTAGTATCGGACAGGGGAGGTCCGATACGCAGTATTTT. This codes for CASSIGQGRSDTQYF.

This clone was found once. This chain joins TRBV5-1 and TRBJ1-1; D is uncertain. Trimming cost V 0 bases and J 5 bases, with 17 bases left between them. The CDR3 consists of 16 residues. Per the germline V gene, CDR1 is SGHRS and CDR2 is YFSETQ. In DNA, the CDR3 is TGCGCCAGCAGCTTGGCGTTAATCCCCTCGGGGACTGAAGCTTTCTTT. Residues: CASSLALIPSGTEAFF.

V usage is TRBV4-1 and J usage is TRBJ2-1; D possibly corresponds to TRBD1 (5 bases). The germline V gene has CDR1 MGHRA and CDR2 YSYEKL. CDR3 size: 13 residues. The V end lost 4 bases, the J end lost 8 bases, and 12 bases lay between the germline ends. The CDR3: CASSRDWGDEQFF. The CDR3 DNA sequence: TGCGCCAGCAGCCGAGACTGGGGCGATGAGCAGTTCTTC.

The chain combines TRBV10-2 with TRBJ1-2; TRBD1 matches 7 bases. Germline V lookup: CDR1 WSHSY, CDR2 SAAADI. J gave up 4 bases and V 6 bases, and 2 bases lay outside the gene matches. The CDR3 length is 12 residues. CDR3 coding DNA: TGCGCCAGCAGGGGGGACAGCTATGGCTACACCTTC. This gives the protein CASRGDSYGYTF.

This chain joins TRBV5-1 and TRBJ1-4; D gene unclear. This CDR3 has 14 residues. V dropped 4 bases and J dropped 3 bases, with 10 bases sitting between them. In germline, CDR1 is SGHRS, CDR2 YFSETQ. CDR3 DNA sequence: TGCGCCAGCAGCATGGGGTCGGCTAATGAAAAACTGTTTTTT. Amino acids: CASSMGSANEKLFF.

The V gene is TRBV6-5, the J gene TRBJ2-3, with D uncertain. Trimming took off 4 bases at V and 0 bases at J, with 11 bases between the two ends. The CDR3 is made up of 15 amino acids. Germline V gives CDR1 MNHEY, CDR2 SVGAGI. The CDR3 reads CASSSLRPSTDTQYF. CDR3 nucleotides: TGTGCCAGCAGTTCCTTGCGGCCTAGCACAGATACGCAGTATTTT.

The rearrangement links TRBV14 to TRBJ2-5; TRBD2 matches at 11 bases. Germline V gene sequence: CDR1 SGHDN, CDR2 FVKESK. CDR3 length: 15 amino acids. V gave up 1 base and J gave up 7 bases; unmatched junction bases: 5. In DNA form, the CDR3 reads TGTGCCAGCAGCCAAGTAACTAGCGGGGGCGGGACCCAGTACTTC. It specifies CASSQVTSGGGTQYF.

The gene calls are TRBV6-2 or TRBV6-3 and TRBJ2-4; D call uncertain. CDR3 length equals 12 residues. Per the germline V gene, CDR1 is MNHEY and CDR2 is SVGEGT. V lost 7 bases and J 9 bases, leaving 13 bases between the germline ends. CDR3 sequence reads: CASTPNSGIQYF. The CDR3 coding sequence is TGTGCCAGCACCCCAAACTCCGGCATTCAGTACTTC.

The rearrangement uses TRBV5-1 and TRBJ2-3, with 7 bases lining up with TRBD2. Germline V gene lookup returns CDR1 SGHRS and CDR2 YFSETQ. V gave up 2 bases and J gave up 1 base; unmatched junction bases: 4. The CDR3 has 15 residues. CDR3 amino acids: CASSLFAGGTDTQYF. CDR3 coding DNA: TGCGCCAGCAGCTTATTTGCGGGGGGCACAGATACGCAGTATTTT.

The chain couples TRBV11-2 to TRBJ1-5; D unclear. The germline V and J ends were trimmed by 2 bases and 4 bases, with 6 bases remaining between them. Germline lookup yields CDR1 SGHAT and CDR2 FQNNGV. CDR3 length: 13 residues. CDR3: CASSLYGNQPQHF. CDR3 in DNA: TGTGCCAGCAGCTTATACGGGAATCAGCCCCAGCATTTT.

The rearrangement links TRBV5-4 to TRBJ2-5; TRBD1 matches 7 bases. Germline V gene sequence: CDR1 SGHNT, CDR2 YYREEE (reference sequence). The V segment lost 4 bases and the J segment 1 base; nucleotides outside the gene matches: 4. The CDR3 is 14 residues long. CDR3 in amino acids: CASSGRDSQETQYF. CDR3 nucleotide sequence: TGTGCCAGCAGCGGACGGGACAGCCAAGAGACCCAGTACTTC.

The chain uses TRBV7-3 and TRBJ2-7; TRBD1 aligns across 8 bases. This CDR3 comprises 16 residues. The V and J ends lost 5 bases and 3 bases, in that order; junction bases with no gene match: 12. Germline loops: CDR1 SGHTA, CDR2 FQGTGA. The CDR3 DNA reads TGTGCCAGCAGCGTGACAGGGGCCCAGGCGGTCTACGAGCAGTACTTC. Translating gives CASSVTGAQAVYEQYF.

The CDR3 region is CASSLPRGNSPLHF. The CDR3 coding sequence is TGTGCCAGCAGCCTACCTAGGGGAAATTCACCCCTCCACTTT. The J gene is TRBJ1-6, the V gene TRBV3-1 (or the pseudogene TRBV3-2); a weak D match, TRBD1 (5 bases). Germline lookup yields CDR1 LGHDT and CDR2 YNNKEL (reference sequence). CDR3 length: 14 residues. Trimming cost V 4 bases and J 7 bases, with 11 bases left between them.

As to this clone: Sequence at one end of the junction differs from germline and may be a read error. The V gene is TRBV27, the J gene TRBJ1-2; D perhaps matches TRBD1 (6 bases). This CDR3 region has 17 residues. Germline V gene lookup returns CDR1 MNHEY and CDR2 SMNVEV (reference sequence). As DNA, the CDR3 is TGTGCCAGCAGCTTATTACCGGAGATGGGACATATCTATGGCTACACCTTC. This gives the protein CASSLLPEMGHIYGYTF.

This chain uses TRBV7-6 with TRBJ2-1; D unresolved. Between the trimmed V and J ends, which lost 4 bases and 6 bases, there was a span of 7 bases. The CDR3 runs 12 residues. Looked up from germline, CDR1 is SGHVS and CDR2 is FNYEAQ. The CDR3 here is CASSSRSNEQFF. The CDR3 nucleotides are TGTGCCAGCAGCTCCCGGAGCAATGAGCAGTTCTTC. Combining the CDR3 with reference TRBV7-6 and TRBJ2-1 gives the whole variable domain GAGVSQSPRYKVTKRGQDVALRCDPISGHVSLYWYRQALGQGPEFLTYFNYEAQQDKSGLPNDRFSAERPEGSISTLTIQRTEQRDSAMYRCASSSRSNEQFFGPGTRLTVL.